This T cell receptor (beta chain) was obtained from a study of control samples from healthy donors and cancer patients. V lost 6 bases and J lost 3; bases outside the gene matches: 2. The CDR3 runs 13 residues. Germline V gene lookup returns CDR1 WSHSY and CDR2 SAAADI. Using immunoSEQ multiplex PCR, the repertoire was profiled, and TCRdb retains in-frame clones only, with some absent. The data contain 150,000 to 200,000 clones, under 95% of them singletons. The chain employs TRBV10-2 and TRBJ1-2; 9 bases line up with TRBD1. Sequencing input: blood. The source is a woman younger than 30 in good health. The CDR3 bases are TGCGCCAGCAGCCGACAGGGGGACTATGGCTACACCTTC. Translated: CASSRQGDYGYTF.